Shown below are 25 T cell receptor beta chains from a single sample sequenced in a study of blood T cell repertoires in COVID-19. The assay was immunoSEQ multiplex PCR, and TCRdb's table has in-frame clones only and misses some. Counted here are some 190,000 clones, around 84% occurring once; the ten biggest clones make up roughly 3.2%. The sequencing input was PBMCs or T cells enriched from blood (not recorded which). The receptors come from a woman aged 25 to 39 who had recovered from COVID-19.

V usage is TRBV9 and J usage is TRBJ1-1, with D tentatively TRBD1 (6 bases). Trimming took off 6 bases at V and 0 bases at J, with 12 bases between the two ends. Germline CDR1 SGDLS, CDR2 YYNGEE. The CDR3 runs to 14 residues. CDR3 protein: CASTPDRLNTEAFF. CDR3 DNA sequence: TGTGCCAGCACCCCTGACAGGCTGAACACTGAAGCTTTCTTT. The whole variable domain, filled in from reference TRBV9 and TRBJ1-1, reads DSGVTQTPKHLITATGQRVTLRCSPRSGDLSVYWYQQSLDQGLQFLIQYYNGEERAKGNILERFSAQQFPDLHSELNLSSLELGDSALYFCASTPDRLNTEAFFGQGTRLTVV.

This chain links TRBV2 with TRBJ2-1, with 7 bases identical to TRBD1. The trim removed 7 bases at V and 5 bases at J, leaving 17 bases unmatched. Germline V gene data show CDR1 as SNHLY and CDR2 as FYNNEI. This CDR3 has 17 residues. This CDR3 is CASIRSGGPPWDNEQFF. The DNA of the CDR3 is TGTGCCAGCATACGGTCAGGGGGACCTCCTTGGGACAATGAGCAGTTCTTC.

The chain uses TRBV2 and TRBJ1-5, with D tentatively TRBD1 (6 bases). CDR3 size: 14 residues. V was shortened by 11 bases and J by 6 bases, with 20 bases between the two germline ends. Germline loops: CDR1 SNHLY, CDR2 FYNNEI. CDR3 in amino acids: CAVAQGIPGQPQHF. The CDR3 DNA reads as TGTGCCGTGGCACAGGGTATCCCGGGTCAGCCCCAGCATTTT.

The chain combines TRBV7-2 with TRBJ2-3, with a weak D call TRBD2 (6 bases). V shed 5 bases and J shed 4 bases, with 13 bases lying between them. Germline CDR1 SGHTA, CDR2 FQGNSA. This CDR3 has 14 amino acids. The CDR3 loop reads CASSLRLVSDTQYF. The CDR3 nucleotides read TGTGCCAGCAGCCTAAGACTAGTTTCAGATACGCAGTATTTT.

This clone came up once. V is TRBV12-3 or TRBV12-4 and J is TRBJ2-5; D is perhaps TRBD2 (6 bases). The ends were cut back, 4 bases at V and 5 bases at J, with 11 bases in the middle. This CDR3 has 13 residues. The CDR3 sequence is CASSWRVAETQYF. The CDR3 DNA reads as TGTGCCAGCAGTTGGAGGGTGGCGGAGACCCAGTACTTC.

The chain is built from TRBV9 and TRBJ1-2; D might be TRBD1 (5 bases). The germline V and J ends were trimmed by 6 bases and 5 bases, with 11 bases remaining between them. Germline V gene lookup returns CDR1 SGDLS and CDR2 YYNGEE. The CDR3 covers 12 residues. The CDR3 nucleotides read TGTGCCAGCACCCGACAGAATTATGGCTACACCTTC. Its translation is CASTRQNYGYTF.

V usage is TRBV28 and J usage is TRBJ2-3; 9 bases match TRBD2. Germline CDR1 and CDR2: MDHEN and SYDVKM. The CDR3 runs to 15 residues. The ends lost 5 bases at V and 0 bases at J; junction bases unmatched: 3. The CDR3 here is CASSRSGSSTDTQYF. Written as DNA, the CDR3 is TGTGCCAGCAGTCGTAGCGGGAGCAGCACAGATACGCAGTATTTT.

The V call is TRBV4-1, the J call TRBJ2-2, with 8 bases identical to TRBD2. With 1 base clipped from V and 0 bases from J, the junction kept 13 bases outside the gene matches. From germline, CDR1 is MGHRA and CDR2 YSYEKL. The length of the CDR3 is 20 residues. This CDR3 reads CASSQGNAQAGEANTGELFF. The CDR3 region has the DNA TGCGCCAGCAGCCAAGGTAATGCCCAAGCGGGAGAGGCGAACACCGGGGAGCTGTTTTTT.

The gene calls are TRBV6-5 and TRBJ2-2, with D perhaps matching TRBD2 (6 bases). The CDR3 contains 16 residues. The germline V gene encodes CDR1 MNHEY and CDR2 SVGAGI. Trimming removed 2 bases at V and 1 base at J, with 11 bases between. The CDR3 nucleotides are TGTGCCAGCAGTTACGGGGCGGGGAAGAACACCGGGGAGCTGTTTTTT. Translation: CASSYGAGKNTGELFF.

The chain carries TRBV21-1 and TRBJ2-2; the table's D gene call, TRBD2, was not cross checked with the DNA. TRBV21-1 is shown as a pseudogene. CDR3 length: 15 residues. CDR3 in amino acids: CASSNCGGGTGELFF. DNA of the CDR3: TGTGCCAGCAGCAACTGCGGGGGTGGGACCGGGGAGCTGTTTTTT.

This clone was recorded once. The CDR3 DNA follows: TGTGCCAGCAGTTCCCAGGGGGCTAGCACAGATACGCAGTATTTT. Translated: CASSSQGASTDTQYF. The V call is TRBV28, the J call TRBJ2-3; 8 positions match TRBD1. The trim removed 4 bases at V and 0 bases at J, leaving 3 bases unmatched. The V gene's germline CDR1 is MDHEN and CDR2 SYDVKM. The CDR3 spans 15 residues. Full variable domain (remainder filled in from reference TRBV28 and TRBJ2-3): DVKVTQSSRYLVKRTGEKVFLECVQDMDHENMFWYRQDPGLGLRLIYFSYDVKMKEKGDIPEGYSVSREKKERFSLILESASTNQTSMYLCASSSQGASTDTQYFGPGTRLTVL.

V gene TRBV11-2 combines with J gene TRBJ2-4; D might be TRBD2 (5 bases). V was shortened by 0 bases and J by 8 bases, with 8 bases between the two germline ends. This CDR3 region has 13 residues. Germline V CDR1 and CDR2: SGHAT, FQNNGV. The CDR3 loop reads CASSLDTGYIQYF. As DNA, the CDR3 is TGTGCCAGCAGCTTAGATACGGGATACATTCAGTACTTC.

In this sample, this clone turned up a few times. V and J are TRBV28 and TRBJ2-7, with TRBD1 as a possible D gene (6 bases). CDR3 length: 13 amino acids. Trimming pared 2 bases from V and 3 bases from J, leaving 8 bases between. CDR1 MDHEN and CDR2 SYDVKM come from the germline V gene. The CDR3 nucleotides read TGTGCCAGCAGTTTACAGGGGTTCTACGAGCAGTACGTC. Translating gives CASSLQGFYEQYV.

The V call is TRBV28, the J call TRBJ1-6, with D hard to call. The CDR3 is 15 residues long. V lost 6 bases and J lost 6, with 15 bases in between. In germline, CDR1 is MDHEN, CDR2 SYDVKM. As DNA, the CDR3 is TGTGCCAGCAGACCTAGCGAGGGCAGTAATTCACCCCTCCACTTT. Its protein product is CASRPSEGSNSPLHF.

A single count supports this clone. In nucleotides, the CDR3 is TGTGCCAGCAGCCCGGACAGGGCTGAAGCTTTCTTT. This encodes CASSPDRAEAFF. This sequence joins TRBV28 and TRBJ1-1; 8 bases match TRBD1. Germline CDR1 is MDHEN and CDR2 is SYDVKM. V lost 6 bases to trimming and J lost 6 bases; unmatched junction nucleotides: 3. The CDR3 totals 12 residues.

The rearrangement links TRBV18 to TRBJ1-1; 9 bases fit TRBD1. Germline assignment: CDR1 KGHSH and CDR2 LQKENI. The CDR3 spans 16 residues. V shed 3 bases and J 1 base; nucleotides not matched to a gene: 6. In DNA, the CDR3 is TGTGCCAGCTCACCTATACAGGGGGCCTCGAACACTGAAGCTTTCTTT. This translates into CASSPIQGASNTEAFF. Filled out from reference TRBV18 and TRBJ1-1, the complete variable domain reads NAGVMQNPRHLVRRRGQEARLRCSPMKGHSHVYWYRQLPEEGLKFMVYLQKENIIDESGMPKERFSAEFPKEGPSILRIQQVVRGDSAAYFCASSPIQGASNTEAFFGQGTRLTVV.

CDR3 sequence reads: CAWSVGAYGYTF. CDR3 nucleotide sequence: TGTGCCTGGAGTGTCGGAGCTTATGGCTACACCTTC. The chain is built from TRBV30 and TRBJ1-2; D remains unclear. V lost 0 bases and J lost 5, with 7 bases in between. CDR3 length equals 12 residues. Germline CDR1 reads GTSNPN; CDR2 reads SVGIG (reference sequence).

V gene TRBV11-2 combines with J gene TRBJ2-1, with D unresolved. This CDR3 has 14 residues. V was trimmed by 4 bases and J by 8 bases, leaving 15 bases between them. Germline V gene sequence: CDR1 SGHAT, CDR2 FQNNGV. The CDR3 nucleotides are TGTGCCAGCAGCTCCCCCCCCGGGTCCCATGAGCAGTTCTTC. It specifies CASSSPPGSHEQFF. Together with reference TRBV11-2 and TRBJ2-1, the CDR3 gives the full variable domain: EAGVAQSPRYKIIEKRQSVAFWCNPISGHATLYWYQQILGQGPKLLIQFQNNGVVDDSQLPKDRFSAERLKGVDSTLKIQPAKLEDSAVYLCASSSPPGSHEQFFGPGTRLTVL.

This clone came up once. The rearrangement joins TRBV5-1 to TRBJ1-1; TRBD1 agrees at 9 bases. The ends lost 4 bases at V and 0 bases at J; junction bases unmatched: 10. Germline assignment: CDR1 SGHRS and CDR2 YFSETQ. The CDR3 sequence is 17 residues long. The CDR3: CASSQQQGASLNTEAFF. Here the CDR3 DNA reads TGCGCCAGCAGCCAACAACAGGGGGCTTCTCTGAACACTGAAGCTTTCTTT.

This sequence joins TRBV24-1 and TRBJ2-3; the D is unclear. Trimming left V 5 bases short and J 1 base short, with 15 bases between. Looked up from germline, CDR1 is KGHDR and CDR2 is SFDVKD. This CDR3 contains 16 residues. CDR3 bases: TGTGCCACCAGTGCCAGGAACACCCGAGGCACAGATACGCAGTATTTT. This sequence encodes CATSARNTRGTDTQYF.

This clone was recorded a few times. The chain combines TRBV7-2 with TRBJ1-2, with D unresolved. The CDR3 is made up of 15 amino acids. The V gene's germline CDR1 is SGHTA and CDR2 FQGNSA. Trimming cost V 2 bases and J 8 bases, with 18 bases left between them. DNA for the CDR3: TGTGCCAGCAGCTTATCGATTGCGGGCCCTGACGGCTACACCTTC. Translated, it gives CASSLSIAGPDGYTF.

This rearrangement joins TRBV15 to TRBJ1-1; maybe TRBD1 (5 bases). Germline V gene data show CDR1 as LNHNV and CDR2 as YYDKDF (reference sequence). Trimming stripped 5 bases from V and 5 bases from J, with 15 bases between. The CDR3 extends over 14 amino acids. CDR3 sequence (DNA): TGTGCCACCAGCGGGCGCAGGGCGGATACTGAAGCTTTCTTT. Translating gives CATSGRRADTEAFF. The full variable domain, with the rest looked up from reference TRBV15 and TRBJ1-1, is DAMVIQNPRYQVTQFGKPVTLSCSQTLNHNVMYWYQQKSSQAPKLLFHYYDKDFNNEADTPDNFQSRRPNTSFCFLDIRSPGLGDTAMYLCATSGRRADTEAFFGQGTRLTVV.

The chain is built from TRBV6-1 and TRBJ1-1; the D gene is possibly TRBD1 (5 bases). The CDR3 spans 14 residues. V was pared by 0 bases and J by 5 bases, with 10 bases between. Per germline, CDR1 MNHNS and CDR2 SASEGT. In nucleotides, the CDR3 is TGTGCCAGCAGTGAAGCGTGGCAGGGTACTGAAGCTTTCTTT. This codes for CASSEAWQGTEAFF.

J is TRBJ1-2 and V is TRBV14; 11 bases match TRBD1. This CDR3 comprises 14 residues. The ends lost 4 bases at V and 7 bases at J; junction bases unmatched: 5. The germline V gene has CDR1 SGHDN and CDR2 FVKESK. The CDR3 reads CASSRLGQGAGYTF. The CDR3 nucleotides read TGTGCCAGCAGCCGGCTCGGACAGGGGGCTGGCTACACCTTC. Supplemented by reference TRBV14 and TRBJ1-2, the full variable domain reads EAGVTQFPSHSVIEKGQTVTLRCDPISGHDNLYWYRRVMGKEIKFLLHFVKESKQDESGMPNNRFLAERTGGTYSTLKVQPAELEDSGVYFCASSRLGQGAGYTFGSGTRLTVV.

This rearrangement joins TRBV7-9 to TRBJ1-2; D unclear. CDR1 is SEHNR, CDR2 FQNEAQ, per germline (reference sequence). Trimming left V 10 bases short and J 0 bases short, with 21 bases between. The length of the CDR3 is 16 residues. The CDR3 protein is CATSPGWPIANYGYTF. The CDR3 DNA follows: TGTGCCACCTCGCCGGGGTGGCCTATAGCTAACTATGGCTACACCTTC.